This TCR beta chain stems from a study of T cell responses to AZD1222 COVID-19 vaccine (dated by TCRdb to the early 2020s). About the study as a whole: A total of about 230 trial participants underwent TCR sequencing, of whom about 210 received two doses of AZD1222 and some 26 received two doses of the MenACWY control vaccine. Enrollment into the trials was organized by age into subgroups of 18-55, 56-69 and 70-plus years, and those subgroups contained roughly 150, 30 and 60 TCR-sequenced participants, respectively.

The sample's time point label, in plain terms: about 28 days (+/-7) after the second vaccine dose. AZD1222 recipients given second doses at about 4 weeks or at about 12 weeks were pooled, since spike-specific TCR depth and breadth were not found to differ between the two schedules. The vaccinee samples were drawn from two UK trials, COV001 and COV002, one of which was a single-blind randomized controlled phase 2/3 trial testing AZD1222 (ChAdOx1 nCoV-19) in healthy adults. Trial participant PBMC samples were collected at day 0 and day 28 after the second dose for TCRbeta chain sequencing. The CDR3 regions of human TCRbeta chains were analyzed by immunosequencing. The paper's processing steps were these. TCRs in the repertoires were compared against a reference library of SARS-CoV-2-specific TCRs that had been generated with the MIRA antigen-specificity platform. Breadth meant the fraction of unique TCRs that were SARS-CoV-2-associated, whereas depth meant the fraction of total T cells that were SARS-CoV-2-associated. Using the MIRA data, each spike-specific TCR was assigned both to the spike region to which the TCR was reactive and to a CD4 or CD8 class. Log10-transformed breadth and depth values were compared by one-way ANOVA with Sidak's multiple comparisons tests. Here the immuneACCESS table is served through TCRdb, limited to in-frame sequences with V and J called. Missing clones are a known gap in these copies; in checked studies unresolved V genes cover under half, and the rest lacks a known reason. That table supplies the V and J calls and clone size; D and trimming were determined from the DNA. Here the sample has about 200,000 clones; approximately 90% occur a single time. The ten largest account for nearly 3.5% of the sample.

There are a few counts of this clone. The specificity of this receptor is unknown. No much larger clonotype is one base removed from it; base qualities were not supplied. The CDR3, from cysteine to phenylalanine, totals 15 residues. The DNA shown is the 45-base CDR3, in frame from base 1. V is pruned by 3 bases and J by 3 bases, leaving 8 bases of the junction without a gene match. The germline V gene specifies ENHRY as CDR1 and SYGVKD as CDR2. Broader findings and caveats from the paper: Because no day 14 peak-response samples were available, repertoires were characterized only after the peak T cell response. A significant rise in spike-specific TCR breadth and depth was observed after two AZD1222 doses relative to day 0 and relative to MenACWY recipients. Reportedly, almost half of the unique spike-specific TCRs recognized epitopes lying outside the regions that are mutated in the B.1.351 and B.1.1.7 variants. Most participants were white British and females outnumbered males, and the authors suggested that clonal diversity may have been underestimated. Only six or seven AZD1222 recipients were SARS-CoV-2 seropositive at baseline, limiting conclusions about previously exposed vaccinees. The 56-69-year group was small, and its depth increase did not reach significance, likely because of low power. The vaccine-associated CD4 TCRs covered the entire spike protein, and the dominant responses fell in regions 160-218 and 743-854.

This material consisted of peripheral blood, taken 28 days after the second AZD1222 dose. Recombination linked TRBV10-3 to TRBJ2-7, and 7 junction bases match TRBD2. The source of this sequence is an adult who received the AZD1222 COVID-19 vaccine. The sequence in DNA is TGTGCCATCAGTGATACGGTACTAGCGAACTACGAGCAGTACTTC. The resulting protein is CAISDTVLANYEQYF.